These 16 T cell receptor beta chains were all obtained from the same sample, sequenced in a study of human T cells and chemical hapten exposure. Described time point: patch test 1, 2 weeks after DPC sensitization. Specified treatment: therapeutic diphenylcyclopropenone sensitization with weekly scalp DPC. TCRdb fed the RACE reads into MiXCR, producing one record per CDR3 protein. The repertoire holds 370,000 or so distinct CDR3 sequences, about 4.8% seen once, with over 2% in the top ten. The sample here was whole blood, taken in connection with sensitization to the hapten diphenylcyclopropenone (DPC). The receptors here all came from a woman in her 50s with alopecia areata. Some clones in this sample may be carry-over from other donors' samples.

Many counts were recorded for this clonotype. CDR3 amino acids: CASGPGRPEQFF. The CDR3 DNA follows: TGTGCTAGTGGTCCGGGACGGCCGGAGCAGTTCTTC. The chain uses TRBV12-5 and TRBJ2-1; D possibly matches TRBD1 or TRBD2 (5 bases each). Deletions cut 5 bases from V and 10 bases from J, with 12 bases between. The CDR3 has 12 residues. CDR1 and CDR2 (germline): LGHNT, FRNRAP.

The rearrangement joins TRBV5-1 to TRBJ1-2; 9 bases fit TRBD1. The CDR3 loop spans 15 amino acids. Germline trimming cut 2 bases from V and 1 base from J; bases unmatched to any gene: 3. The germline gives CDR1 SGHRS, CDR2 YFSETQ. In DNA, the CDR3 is TGCGCCAGCAGCTTAAGGGACAGGGATAACTATGGCTACACCTTC. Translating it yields CASSLRDRDNYGYTF.

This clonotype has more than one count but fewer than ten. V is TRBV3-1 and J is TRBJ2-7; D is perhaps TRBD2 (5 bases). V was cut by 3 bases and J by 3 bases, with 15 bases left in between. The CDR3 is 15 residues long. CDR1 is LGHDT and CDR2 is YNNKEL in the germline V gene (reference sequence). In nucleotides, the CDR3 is TGTGCCAGCAGCCATTCAGGAGGAGTCAGCTACGAGCAGTACTTC. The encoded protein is CASSHSGGVSYEQYF.

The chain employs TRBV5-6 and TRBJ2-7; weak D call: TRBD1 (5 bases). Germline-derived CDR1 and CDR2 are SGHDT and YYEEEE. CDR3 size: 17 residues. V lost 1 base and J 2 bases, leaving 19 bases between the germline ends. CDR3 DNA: TGTGCCAGCAGCTTGATACTTCTGCAGGGTAGAGCCTACGAGCAGTACTTC. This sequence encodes CASSLILLQGRAYEQYF.

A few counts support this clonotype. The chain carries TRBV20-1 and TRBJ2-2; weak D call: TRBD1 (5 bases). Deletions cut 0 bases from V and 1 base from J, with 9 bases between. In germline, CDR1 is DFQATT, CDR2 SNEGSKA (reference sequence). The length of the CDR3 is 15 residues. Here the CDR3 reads CSARDLQGNTGELFF. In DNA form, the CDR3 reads TGCAGTGCTAGAGACCTCCAGGGGAACACCGGGGAGCTGTTTTTT.

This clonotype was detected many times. The CDR3 protein is CASSRTGSFYEQYF. The CDR3 DNA reads as TGTGCCAGCAGCCGGACAGGTAGTTTCTACGAGCAGTACTTC. The chain recombines TRBV3-1 with TRBJ2-7; 7 bases are a match to TRBD1. The CDR3 has 14 residues. After removal of 4 bases from V and 3 bases from J, the junction contained 6 bases not matched to a gene. CDR1 LGHDT and CDR2 YNNKEL come from the germline V gene (reference sequence).

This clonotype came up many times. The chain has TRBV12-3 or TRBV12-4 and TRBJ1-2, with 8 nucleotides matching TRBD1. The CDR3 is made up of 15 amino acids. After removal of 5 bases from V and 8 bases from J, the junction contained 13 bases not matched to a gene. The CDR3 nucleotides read TGTGCCAGCAGTCCACTGGACAGGGAACAAGAAGGCTACACCTTC. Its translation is CASSPLDREQEGYTF.

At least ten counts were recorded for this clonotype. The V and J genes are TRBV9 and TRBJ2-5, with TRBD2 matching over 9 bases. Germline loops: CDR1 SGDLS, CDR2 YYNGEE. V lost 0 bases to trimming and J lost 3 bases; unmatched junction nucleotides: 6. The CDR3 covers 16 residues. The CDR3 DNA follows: TGTGCCAGCAGCGTAGGTAATAGCGGGAGTGAAGAGACCCAGTACTTC. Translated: CASSVGNSGSEETQYF.

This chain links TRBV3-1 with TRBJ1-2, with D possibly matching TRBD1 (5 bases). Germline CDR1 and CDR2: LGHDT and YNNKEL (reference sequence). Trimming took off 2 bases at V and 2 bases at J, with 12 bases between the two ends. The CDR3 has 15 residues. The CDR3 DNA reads TGTGCCAGCAGCCAAAGGCACCGGGGGAACTATGGCTACACCTTC. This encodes CASSQRHRGNYGYTF.

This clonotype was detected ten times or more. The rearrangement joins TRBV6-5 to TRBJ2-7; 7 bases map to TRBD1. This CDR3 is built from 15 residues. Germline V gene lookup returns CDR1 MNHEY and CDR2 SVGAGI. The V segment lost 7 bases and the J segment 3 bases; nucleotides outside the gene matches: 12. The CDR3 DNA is TGTGCCAGCACTAGAGCAGGGGGTGCCAACTACGAGCAGTACTTC. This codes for CASTRAGGANYEQYF.

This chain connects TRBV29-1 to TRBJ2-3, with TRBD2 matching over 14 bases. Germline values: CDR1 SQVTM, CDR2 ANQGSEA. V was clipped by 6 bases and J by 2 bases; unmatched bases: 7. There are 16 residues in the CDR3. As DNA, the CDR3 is TGCAGCGTGGGGACTAGCGGGAGACTCAACACAGATACGCAGTATTTT. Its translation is CSVGTSGRLNTDTQYF.

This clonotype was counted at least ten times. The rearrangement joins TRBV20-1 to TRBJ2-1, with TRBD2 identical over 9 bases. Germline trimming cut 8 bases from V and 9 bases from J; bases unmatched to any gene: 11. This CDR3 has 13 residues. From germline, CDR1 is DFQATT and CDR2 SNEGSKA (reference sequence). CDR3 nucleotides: TGCAGTATGGAGGCGGGAGGGCCTCCTGAGCAGTTCTTC. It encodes CSMEAGGPPEQFF.

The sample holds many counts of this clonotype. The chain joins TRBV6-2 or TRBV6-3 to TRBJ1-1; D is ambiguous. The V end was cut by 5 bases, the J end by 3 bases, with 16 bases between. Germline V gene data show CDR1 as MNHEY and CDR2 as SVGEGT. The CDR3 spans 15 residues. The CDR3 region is CASSTRAPGDTEAFF. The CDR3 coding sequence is TGTGCCAGCAGTACCCGGGCGCCAGGCGACACTGAAGCTTTCTTT.

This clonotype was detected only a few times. The CDR3 bases are TGTGCCAGCACCCCGGCAGGGACCTACAATGAGCAGTTCTTC. This translates into CASTPAGTYNEQFF. The chain combines TRBV12-3 or TRBV12-4 with TRBJ2-1; the D gene is possibly TRBD1 (5 bases). Trimming shortened V by 7 bases and J by 2 bases, and 12 bases separated the two germline ends. The CDR3 has 14 residues.

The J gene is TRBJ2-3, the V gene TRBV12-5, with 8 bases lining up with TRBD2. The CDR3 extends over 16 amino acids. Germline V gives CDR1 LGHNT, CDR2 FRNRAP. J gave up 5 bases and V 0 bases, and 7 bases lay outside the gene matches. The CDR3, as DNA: TGTGCTAGTGGTTTGGTACTTAGCGGGACCGTAGATACGCAGTATTTT. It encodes CASGLVLSGTVDTQYF.

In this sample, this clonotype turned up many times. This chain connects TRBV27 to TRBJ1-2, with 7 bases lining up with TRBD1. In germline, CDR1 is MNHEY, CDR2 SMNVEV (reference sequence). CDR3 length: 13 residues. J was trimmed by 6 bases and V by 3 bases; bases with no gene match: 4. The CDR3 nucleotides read TGTGCCAGCAGTTTGACAGGGAGGGATGGCTACACCTTC. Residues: CASSLTGRDGYTF.